The next 14 T cell receptor beta chains were all read from a single sample in a study of shared clonotypes between healthy human individuals. Clones were sequenced by immunoSEQ multiplex PCR, and TCRdb holds only the in-frame ones, with some missing. The data contain some 2.3 million clones, roughly 93% of them singletons. Sequenced material: naive CD4+ T cells from PBMCs. Subset denoted: CD45RA+ positively selected. These TCRs come from a young man in good health. Some clones in this sample may be carry-over from other donors' samples.

The chain has TRBV28 and TRBJ2-1; D possibly corresponds to TRBD2 (6 bases). Looked up from germline, CDR1 is MDHEN and CDR2 is SYDVKM. The CDR3 loop spans 14 amino acids. V was cut by 2 bases and J by 6 bases, with 11 bases left in between. Here the CDR3 reads CASSLAGTPNEQFF. The DNA of the CDR3 is TGTGCCAGCAGTTTAGCGGGGACTCCCAATGAGCAGTTCTTC.

DNA for the CDR3: TGTGCCAGCAGCGTAGGTAGGGGACTACACTACAATGAGCAGTTCTTC. This gives the protein CASSVGRGLHYNEQFF. This chain links TRBV9 with TRBJ2-1; 7 nucleotides match TRBD2. Germline V gene lookup returns CDR1 SGDLS and CDR2 YYNGEE. CDR3 length: 16 residues. V dropped 0 bases and J dropped 3; count of bases not matched to a gene: 6.

The chain recombines TRBV7-2 with TRBJ1-1; unclear D gene. Trimming removed 2 bases at V and 11 bases at J, with 18 bases between. The germline V gene has CDR1 SGHTA and CDR2 FQGNSA. The CDR3 length is 14 residues. The CDR3 loop reads CASSLLGSWSGAFF. Written as DNA, the CDR3 is TGTGCCAGCAGCTTATTGGGGAGCTGGTCGGGGGCTTTCTTT.

V is TRBV28 and J is TRBJ2-7; 8 positions agree with TRBD1. V dropped 2 bases and J dropped 6; count of bases not matched to a gene: 12. This CDR3 contains 16 residues. Looked up from germline, CDR1 is MDHEN and CDR2 is SYDVKM. CDR3 amino acids: CASSLPQGQGRTEQYF. The CDR3 coding sequence is TGTGCCAGCAGTTTACCACAAGGACAGGGCCGGACCGAGCAGTACTTC.

This sequence joins TRBV13 and TRBJ2-7; the match to TRBD2 covers 12 bases. This CDR3 has 15 amino acids. V lost 6 bases to trimming and J lost 5 bases; unmatched junction nucleotides: 8. Germline lookup yields CDR1 PRHDT and CDR2 FYEKMQ (reference sequence). The CDR3, as DNA: TGTGCCAGCAGACCCAGGACTAGCGGGAACCACGAGCAGTACTTC. It codes for CASRPRTSGNHEQYF.

This clone is a singleton in its sample. The chain employs TRBV4-1 and TRBJ2-3, with a tentative D call TRBD2 (5 bases). V was shortened by 2 bases and J by 4 bases, with 16 bases between the two germline ends. The CDR3 consists of 16 residues. The germline V gene encodes CDR1 MGHRA and CDR2 YSYEKL. In DNA form, the CDR3 reads TGCGCCAGCAGCCAAAGTGAGGGTAGGGCCGCAGATACGCAGTATTTT. Translated, it gives CASSQSEGRAADTQYF.

This chain connects TRBV5-1 to TRBJ2-2, with 12 bases matching TRBD1. J was trimmed by 7 bases and V by 4 bases; bases with no gene match: 5. The V gene's germline CDR1 is SGHRS and CDR2 YFSETQ. This CDR3 is 15 amino acids long. The CDR3 spells CASSPGQGAIGELFF. In nucleotides, the CDR3 is TGCGCCAGCAGCCCGGGACAGGGGGCTATCGGGGAGCTGTTTTTT.

A remark on this clone: Distinct nucleotide sequences in the sample also encode this CDR3. V and J are TRBV28 and TRBJ2-1; TRBD1 aligns across 7 bases. The J segment lost 5 bases and the V segment lost 2 bases, leaving 0 bases of the junction unmatched. This CDR3 has 13 residues. Per the germline V gene, CDR1 is MDHEN and CDR2 is SYDVKM. The CDR3 sequence is CASSLTGDNEQFF. CDR3 nucleotides: TGTGCCAGCAGTTTAACAGGGGACAATGAGCAGTTCTTC. The whole variable domain, filled in from reference TRBV28 and TRBJ2-1, reads DVKVTQSSRYLVKRTGEKVFLECVQDMDHENMFWYRQDPGLGLRLIYFSYDVKMKEKGDIPEGYSVSREKKERFSLILESASTNQTSMYLCASSLTGDNEQFFGPGTRLTVL.

V usage is TRBV5-8 and J usage is TRBJ2-1; tentative D call: TRBD2 (6 bases). Germline-derived CDR1 and CDR2 are SGHTS and YDEGEE. Trimming took 10 bases from V and 8 from J, leaving 10 bases between them. This CDR3 region has 10 residues. Here the CDR3 DNA reads TGTGCCGGGGGGTTGGATGAGCAGTTCTTC. Encoded protein: CAGGLDEQFF. The full variable domain, rest sourced from reference TRBV5-8 and TRBJ2-1, is EAGVTQSPTHLIKTRGQQATLRCSPISGHTSVYWYQQALGLGLQFLLWYDEGEERNRGNFPPRFSGRQFPNYSSELNVNALELEDSALYLCAGGLDEQFFGPGTRLTVL.

V gene TRBV4-2 combines with J gene TRBJ2-1; 10 bases are shared with TRBD2. CDR3 length equals 16 residues. From germline, CDR1 is LGHNA and CDR2 YNFKEQ. J lost 10 bases, V lost 0 bases, and 9 bases had no gene match. The CDR3 region has the DNA TGTGCCAGCAGCCAAGATGGGGCCAGCGGGAGGGGGGAGCAGTTCTTC. Translation gives CASSQDGASGRGEQFF.

The chain links TRBV5-1 to TRBJ2-2; D is uncertain. The V gene's germline CDR1 is SGHRS and CDR2 YFSETQ. V gave up 1 base and J gave up 6 bases, with 4 bases separating them. The CDR3 covers 12 residues. In nucleotides, the CDR3 is TGCGCCAGCAGCTTGATCGCCGGGGAGCTGTTTTTT. Its protein is CASSLIAGELFF.

This chain uses TRBV5-5 with TRBJ1-1, with 10 bases that match TRBD1. After removal of 2 bases from V and 5 bases from J, the junction contained 6 bases not matched to a gene. Germline V gene sequence: CDR1 SGHKS, CDR2 YYEKEE (reference sequence). There are 15 residues in the CDR3. In nucleotides, the CDR3 is TGTGCCAGCAGCTTCCTGGACAGGGGGATGACTGAAGCTTTCTTT. Protein: CASSFLDRGMTEAFF.

The chain combines TRBV2 with TRBJ2-7; D is possibly TRBD2 (5 bases). V lost 6 bases and J 7 bases, leaving 10 bases between the germline ends. CDR1 SNHLY and CDR2 FYNNEI come from the germline V gene. The CDR3 length is 11 residues. The CDR3 region is CASSVAWEQYF. The CDR3 DNA sequence: TGTGCCAGCAGCGTAGCGTGGGAGCAGTACTTC.

CDR3 sequence reads: CASSQDYSNQPQHF. The CDR3 DNA follows: TGCGCCAGCAGCCAAGATTATAGCAATCAGCCCCAGCATTTT. The chain uses TRBV4-3 and TRBJ1-5, with unresolved D. This CDR3 has 14 amino acids. Per the germline V gene, CDR1 is LGHNA and CDR2 is YSLEER. Trimming left V 0 bases short and J 0 bases short, with 3 bases between.